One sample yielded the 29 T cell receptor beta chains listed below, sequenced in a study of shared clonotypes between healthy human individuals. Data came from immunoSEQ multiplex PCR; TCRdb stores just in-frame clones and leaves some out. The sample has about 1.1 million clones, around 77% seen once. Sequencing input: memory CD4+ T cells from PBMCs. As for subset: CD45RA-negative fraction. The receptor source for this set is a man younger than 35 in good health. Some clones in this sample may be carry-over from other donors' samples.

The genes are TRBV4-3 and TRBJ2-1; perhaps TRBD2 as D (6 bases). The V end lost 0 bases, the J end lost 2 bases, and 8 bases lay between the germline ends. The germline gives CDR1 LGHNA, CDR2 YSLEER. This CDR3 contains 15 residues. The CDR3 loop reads CASSQDRTTYNEQFF. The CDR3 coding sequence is TGCGCCAGCAGCCAAGATAGGACTACCTACAATGAGCAGTTCTTC.

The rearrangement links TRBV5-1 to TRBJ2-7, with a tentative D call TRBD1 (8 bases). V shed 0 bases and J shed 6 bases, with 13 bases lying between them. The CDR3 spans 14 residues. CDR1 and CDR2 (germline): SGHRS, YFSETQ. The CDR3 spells CASSLDRGGAEQYF. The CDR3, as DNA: TGCGCCAGCAGCTTGGACAGGGGGGGCGCCGAGCAGTACTTC.

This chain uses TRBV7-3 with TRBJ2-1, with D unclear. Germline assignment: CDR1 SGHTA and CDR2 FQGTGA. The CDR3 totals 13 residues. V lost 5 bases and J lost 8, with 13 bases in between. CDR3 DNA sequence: TGTGCCAGCAGCCTACAACCTGGGGATGAGCAGTTCTTC. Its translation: CASSLQPGDEQFF.

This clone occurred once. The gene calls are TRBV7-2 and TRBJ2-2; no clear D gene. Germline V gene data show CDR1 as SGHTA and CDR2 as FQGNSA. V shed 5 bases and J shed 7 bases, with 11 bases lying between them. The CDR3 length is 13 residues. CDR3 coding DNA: TGTGCCAGCAGCCAGGAAGTCCTCGGGGAGCTGTTTTTT. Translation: CASSQEVLGELFF.

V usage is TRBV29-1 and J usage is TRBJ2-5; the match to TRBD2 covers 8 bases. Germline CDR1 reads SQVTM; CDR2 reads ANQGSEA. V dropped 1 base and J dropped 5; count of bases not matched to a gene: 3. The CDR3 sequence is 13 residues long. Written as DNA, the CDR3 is TGCAGCGTTGAAGCGGGAGGGCCTGAGACCCAGTACTTC. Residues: CSVEAGGPETQYF.

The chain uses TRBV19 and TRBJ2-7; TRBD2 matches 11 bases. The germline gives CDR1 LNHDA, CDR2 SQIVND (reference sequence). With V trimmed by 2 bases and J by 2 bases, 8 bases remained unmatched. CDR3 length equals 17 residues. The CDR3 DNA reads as TGTGCCAGTAGTATAAGGGGGACTAGCGGCAATACCTACGAGCAGTACTTC. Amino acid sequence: CASSIRGTSGNTYEQYF.

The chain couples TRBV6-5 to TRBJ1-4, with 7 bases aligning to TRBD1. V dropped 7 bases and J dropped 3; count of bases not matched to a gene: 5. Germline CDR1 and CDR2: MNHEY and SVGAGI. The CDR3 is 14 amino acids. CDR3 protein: CASKVQGSNEKLFF. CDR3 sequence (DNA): TGTGCCAGCAAGGTACAGGGGTCTAATGAAAAACTGTTTTTT.

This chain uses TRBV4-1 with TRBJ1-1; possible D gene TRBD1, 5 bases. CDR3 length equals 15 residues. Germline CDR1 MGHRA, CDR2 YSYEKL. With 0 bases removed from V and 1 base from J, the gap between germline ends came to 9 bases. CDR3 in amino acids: CASSQEKGRNTEAFF. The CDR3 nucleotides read TGCGCCAGCAGCCAAGAGAAGGGGCGGAACACTGAAGCTTTCTTT.

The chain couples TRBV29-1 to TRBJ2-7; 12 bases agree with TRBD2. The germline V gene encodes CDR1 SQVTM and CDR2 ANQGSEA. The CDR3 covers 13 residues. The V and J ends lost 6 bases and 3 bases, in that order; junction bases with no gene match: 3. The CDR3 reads CSVTTSGGYEQYF. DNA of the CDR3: TGCAGCGTCACGACTAGCGGGGGCTACGAGCAGTACTTC.

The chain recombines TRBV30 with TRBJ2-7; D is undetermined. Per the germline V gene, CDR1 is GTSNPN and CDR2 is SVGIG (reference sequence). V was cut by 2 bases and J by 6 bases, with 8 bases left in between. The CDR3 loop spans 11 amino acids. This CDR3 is CAWSSRREQYF. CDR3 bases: TGTGCCTGGAGTAGCAGACGCGAGCAGTACTTC.

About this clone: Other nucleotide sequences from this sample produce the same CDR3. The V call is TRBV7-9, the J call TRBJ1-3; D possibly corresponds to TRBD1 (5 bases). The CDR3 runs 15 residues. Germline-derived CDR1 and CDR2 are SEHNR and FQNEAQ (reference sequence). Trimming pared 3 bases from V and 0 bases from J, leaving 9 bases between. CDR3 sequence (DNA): TGTGCCAGCAGCTTGAGGGGCGTCTCTGGAAACACCATATATTTT. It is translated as CASSLRGVSGNTIYF.

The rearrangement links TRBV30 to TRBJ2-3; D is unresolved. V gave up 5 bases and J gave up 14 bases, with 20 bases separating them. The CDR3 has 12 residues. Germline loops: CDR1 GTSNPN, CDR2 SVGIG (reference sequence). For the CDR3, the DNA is TGTGCCTGGGGGCCACTGGCCGGGCCGAGGTATTTT. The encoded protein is CAWGPLAGPRYF.

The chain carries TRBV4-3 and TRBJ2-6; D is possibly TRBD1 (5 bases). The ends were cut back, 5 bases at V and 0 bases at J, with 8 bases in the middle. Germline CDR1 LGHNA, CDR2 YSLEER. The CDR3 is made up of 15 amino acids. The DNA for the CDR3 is TGCGCCAGCAGCAAGGGGATCTCTGGGGCCAACGTCCTGACTTTC. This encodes CASSKGISGANVLTF.

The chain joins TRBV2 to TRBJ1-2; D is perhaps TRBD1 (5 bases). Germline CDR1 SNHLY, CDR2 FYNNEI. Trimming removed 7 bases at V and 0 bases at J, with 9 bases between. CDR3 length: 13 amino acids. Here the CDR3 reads CASTQGANYGYTF. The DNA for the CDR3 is TGTGCCAGCACCCAGGGAGCTAACTATGGCTACACCTTC.

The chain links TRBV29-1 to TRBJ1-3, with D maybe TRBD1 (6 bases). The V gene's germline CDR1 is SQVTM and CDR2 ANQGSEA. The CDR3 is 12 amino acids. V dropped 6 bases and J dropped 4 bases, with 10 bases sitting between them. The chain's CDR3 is CSVVQGGNTIYF. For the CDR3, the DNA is TGCAGCGTCGTACAGGGCGGAAACACCATATATTTT. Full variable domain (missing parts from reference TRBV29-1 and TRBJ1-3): SAVISQKPSRDICQRGTSLTIQCQVDSQVTMMFWYRQQPGQSLTLIATANQGSEATYESGFVIDKFPISRPNLTFSTLTVSNMSPEDSSIYLCSVVQGGNTIYFGEGSWLTVV.

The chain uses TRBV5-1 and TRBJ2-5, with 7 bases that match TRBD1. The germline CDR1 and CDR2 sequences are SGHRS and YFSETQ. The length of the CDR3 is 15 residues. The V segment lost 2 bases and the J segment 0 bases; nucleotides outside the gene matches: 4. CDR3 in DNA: TGCGCCAGCAGCTTTGAGGGGGCGAACCAAGAGACCCAGTACTTC. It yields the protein CASSFEGANQETQYF.

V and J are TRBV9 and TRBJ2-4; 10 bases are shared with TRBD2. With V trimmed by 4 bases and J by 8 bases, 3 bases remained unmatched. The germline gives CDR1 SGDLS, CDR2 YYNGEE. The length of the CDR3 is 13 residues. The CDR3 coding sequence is TGTGCCAGCAGCCTAGCGGGAGAAGACATTCAGTACTTC. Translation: CASSLAGEDIQYF.

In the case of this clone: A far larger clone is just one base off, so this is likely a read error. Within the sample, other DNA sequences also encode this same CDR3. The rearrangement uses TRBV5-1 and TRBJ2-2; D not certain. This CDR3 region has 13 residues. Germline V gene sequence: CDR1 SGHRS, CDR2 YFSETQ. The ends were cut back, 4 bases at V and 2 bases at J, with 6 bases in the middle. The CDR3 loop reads CASSLGNTGELFF. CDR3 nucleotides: TGCGCCAGCAGCCTGGGAAACACCGGGGAGCTGTTTTTT.

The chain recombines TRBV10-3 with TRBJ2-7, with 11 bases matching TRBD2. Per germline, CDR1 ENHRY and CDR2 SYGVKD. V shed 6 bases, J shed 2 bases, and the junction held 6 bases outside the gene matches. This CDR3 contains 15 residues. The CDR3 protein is CAIRTGTSGAYEQYF. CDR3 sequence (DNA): TGTGCCATCAGAACCGGGACTAGCGGAGCCTACGAGCAGTACTTC.

The chain's CDR3 is CASSWTESAYNEQFF. The DNA for the CDR3 is TGCGCCAGCAGCTGGACAGAATCAGCCTACAATGAGCAGTTCTTC. V gene TRBV5-1 combines with J gene TRBJ2-1, with D perhaps TRBD1 (6 bases). The CDR3 covers 15 residues. Germline V CDR1 and CDR2: SGHRS, YFSETQ. V lost 3 bases to trimming and J lost 2 bases, with 12 bases between them.

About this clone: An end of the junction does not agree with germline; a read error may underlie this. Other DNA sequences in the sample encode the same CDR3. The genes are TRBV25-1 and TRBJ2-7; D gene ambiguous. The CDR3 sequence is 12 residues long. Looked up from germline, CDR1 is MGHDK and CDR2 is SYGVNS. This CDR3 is CASSESVGEQYF. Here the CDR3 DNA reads TGTGCCAGCAGCGAATCGGTGGGGGAGCAGTACTTC.

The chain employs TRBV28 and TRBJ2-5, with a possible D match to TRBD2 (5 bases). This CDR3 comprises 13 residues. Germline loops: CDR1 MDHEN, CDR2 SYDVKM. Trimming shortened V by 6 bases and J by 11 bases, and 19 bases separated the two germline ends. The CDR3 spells CASSRNSLGEQYF. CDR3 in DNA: TGTGCCAGCAGCCGGAACAGCCTTGGGGAGCAGTACTTC.

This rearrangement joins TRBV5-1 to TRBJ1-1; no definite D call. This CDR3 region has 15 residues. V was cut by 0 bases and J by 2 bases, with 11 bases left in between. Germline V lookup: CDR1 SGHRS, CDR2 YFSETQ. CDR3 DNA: TGCGCCAGCAGCTTGGAAGCGGCCTCAAACACTGAAGCTTTCTTT. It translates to CASSLEAASNTEAFF.

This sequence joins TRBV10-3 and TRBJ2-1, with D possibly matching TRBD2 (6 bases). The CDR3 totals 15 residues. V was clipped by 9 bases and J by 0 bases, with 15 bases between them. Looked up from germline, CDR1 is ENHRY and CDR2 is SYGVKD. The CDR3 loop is CAIAPEGSSYNEQFF. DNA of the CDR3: TGTGCCATAGCCCCGGAGGGGAGCTCCTACAATGAGCAGTTCTTC.

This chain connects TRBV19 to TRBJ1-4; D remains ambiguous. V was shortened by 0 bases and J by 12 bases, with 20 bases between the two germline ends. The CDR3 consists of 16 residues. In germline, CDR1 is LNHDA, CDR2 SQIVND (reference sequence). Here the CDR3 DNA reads TGTGCCAGTAGTATAGATTCGGCGGGCGGCTCTGTAGAACTGTTTTTT. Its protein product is CASSIDSAGGSVELFF.

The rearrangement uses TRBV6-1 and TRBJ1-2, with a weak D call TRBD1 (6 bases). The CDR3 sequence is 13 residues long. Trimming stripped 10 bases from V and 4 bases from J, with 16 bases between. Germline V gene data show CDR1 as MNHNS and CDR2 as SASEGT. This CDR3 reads CATRTEGTYGYTF. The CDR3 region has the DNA TGTGCCACAAGGACAGAGGGCACCTATGGCTACACCTTC.

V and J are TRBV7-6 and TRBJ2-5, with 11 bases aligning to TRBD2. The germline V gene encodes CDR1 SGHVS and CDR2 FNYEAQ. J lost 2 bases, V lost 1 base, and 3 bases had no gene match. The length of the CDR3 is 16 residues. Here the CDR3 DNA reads TGTGCCAGCAGCTTAGTAGCGGGAGGGATACAAGAGACCCAGTACTTC. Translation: CASSLVAGGIQETQYF.

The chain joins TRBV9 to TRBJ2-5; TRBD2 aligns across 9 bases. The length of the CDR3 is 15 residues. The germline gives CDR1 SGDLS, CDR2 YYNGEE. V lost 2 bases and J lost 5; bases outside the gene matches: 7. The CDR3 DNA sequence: TGTGCCAGCAGCGTGCTAGCGGGATTGATTGAGACCCAGTACTTC. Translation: CASSVLAGLIETQYF.

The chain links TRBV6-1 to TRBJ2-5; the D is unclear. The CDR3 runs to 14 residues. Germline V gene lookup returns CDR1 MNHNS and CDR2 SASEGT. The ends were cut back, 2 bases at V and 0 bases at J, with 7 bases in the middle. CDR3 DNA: TGTGCCAGCAGTGAAAGAGAGTACCAAGAGACCCAGTACTTC. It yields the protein CASSEREYQETQYF.